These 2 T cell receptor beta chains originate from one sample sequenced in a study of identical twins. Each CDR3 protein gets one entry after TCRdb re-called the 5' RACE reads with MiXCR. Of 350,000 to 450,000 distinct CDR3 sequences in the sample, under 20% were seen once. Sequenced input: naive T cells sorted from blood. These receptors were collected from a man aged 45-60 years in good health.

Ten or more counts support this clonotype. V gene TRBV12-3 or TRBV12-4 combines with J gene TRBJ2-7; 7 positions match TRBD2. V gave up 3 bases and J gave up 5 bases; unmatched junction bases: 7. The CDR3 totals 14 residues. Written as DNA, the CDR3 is TGTGCCAGCAGTTTTCAGGGAGGGTGGCACGAGCAGTACTTC. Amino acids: CASSFQGGWHEQYF.

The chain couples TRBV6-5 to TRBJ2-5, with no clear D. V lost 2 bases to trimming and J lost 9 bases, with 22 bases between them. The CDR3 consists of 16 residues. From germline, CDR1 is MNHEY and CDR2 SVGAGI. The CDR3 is CASSYVAGRLTGSQYF. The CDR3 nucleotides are TGTGCCAGCAGTTACGTCGCTGGACGGTTGACCGGGTCCCAGTACTTC.